This T cell receptor (beta chain) was sequenced during a study of cytomegalovirus exposure and HLA in healthy donors. The PCR had 60 Vbeta and 13 Jbeta primers. Measured with immunoSEQ multiplex PCR; TCRdb has only the in-frame clones, and not every one. The table shows about 110,000 clones, with approximately 79% occurring only once. There are a few counts of this clone. Its antigen is not identified. Donors in the study were healthy people who gave bone marrow. Findings of the study overall: Many donors carried some public TCRs, although rarity characterized most TCR sequences. Reportedly, diagnosis of cytomegalovirus status by the classifier showed high specificity and sensitivity.

CDR3 length equals 14 residues. Germline V gene data show CDR1 as MNHEY and CDR2 as SMNVEV (reference sequence). V lost 5 bases and J 7 bases, leaving 12 bases between the germline ends. The V call is TRBV27, the J call TRBJ1-6, with D hard to call. The sample consisted of PBMCs. The origin of this receptor is a middle-aged woman in good health and CMV-seropositive. This CDR3 is CASSPGLQNSPLHF. In DNA form, the CDR3 reads TGTGCCAGCAGTCCAGGACTACAGAATTCACCCCTCCACTTT.